One sample yielded the 8 T cell receptor beta chains listed below, sequenced in a study of blood T cell repertoires in COVID-19 (dated by TCRdb to 2020 to 2021). The method was the immunoSEQ multiplex PCR assay. Here the immuneACCESS table is served through TCRdb, limited to in-frame sequences with V and J called. Missing clones are a known gap in these copies; in checked studies unresolved V genes cover under half, and the rest lacks a known reason. Counted in this sample were 110,000 to 150,000 clones; approximately 88% of them appeared once. Of the sample, about 1.7% falls within the top ten clones. The sample comprised peripheral blood. These receptors were taken from a woman aged 45-65 years with acute or convalescent COVID-19.

V and J are TRBV6-5 and TRBJ1-3, with 7 positions matching TRBD1. This CDR3 is built from 16 residues. After removal of 4 bases from V and 0 bases from J, the junction contained 6 bases not matched to a gene. Germline CDR1 and CDR2: MNHEY and SVGAGI. CDR3 in DNA: TGTGCCAGCAGTTCTTGGACAGGCCTCTCTGGAAACACCATATATTTT. It yields the protein CASSSWTGLSGNTIYF.

V usage is TRBV6-2 or TRBV6-3 and J usage is TRBJ1-2; 12 bases are a match to TRBD1. The junction had 8 bases not matched to a gene; V was cut back by 5 bases and J by 4 bases. Germline V gives CDR1 MNHEY, CDR2 SVGEGT. The CDR3 sequence is 16 residues long. CDR3: CASSPFGTGGFYGYTF. The CDR3 DNA reads as TGTGCCAGCAGTCCCTTCGGGACAGGGGGCTTCTATGGCTACACCTTC.

This clone was counted a few times. The V gene is TRBV28, the J gene TRBJ1-5; D is perhaps TRBD1 (6 bases). The CDR3 runs to 13 residues. V shed 7 bases and J shed 5 bases, with 12 bases lying between them. Germline CDR1 and CDR2: MDHEN and SYDVKM. In nucleotides, the CDR3 is TGTGCCAGCAATCTAGGGGGAGATCAGCCCCAGCATTTT. It codes for CASNLGGDQPQHF.

The chain has TRBV7-3 and TRBJ1-2; 7 bases line up with TRBD1. The CDR3 is 15 amino acids. Per germline, CDR1 SGHTA and CDR2 FQGTGA. The trim removed 6 bases at V and 5 bases at J, leaving 12 bases unmatched. The CDR3, as DNA: TGTGCCAGCAGTTCCGGCCTGACAGGGAGTTATGGCTACACCTTC. Translated, it gives CASSSGLTGSYGYTF.

This clone was seen just once. The V and J genes are TRBV6-1 and TRBJ2-2, with D possibly matching TRBD1 (5 bases). CDR1 and CDR2 (germline): MNHNS, SASEGT. The CDR3 extends over 15 amino acids. Trimming shortened V by 3 bases and J by 2 bases, and 10 bases separated the two germline ends. Here the CDR3 reads CASSEAGLNTGELFF. The CDR3, as DNA: TGTGCCAGCAGTGAGGCAGGGTTAAACACCGGGGAGCTGTTTTTT.

Written as DNA, the CDR3 is TGTGCCAGTAGTAGAGTTCCCCCCTCTGGAAACACCATATATTTT. This sequence encodes CASSRVPPSGNTIYF. The chain has TRBV19 and TRBJ1-3; D is ambiguous. Germline CDR1 and CDR2: LNHDA and SQIVND (reference sequence). Trimming took off 4 bases at V and 0 bases at J, with 10 bases between the two ends. CDR3 size: 15 residues.

This clone occurred once. The same CDR3 can be traced to other DNA sequences in this sample. The chain joins TRBV7-9 to TRBJ1-2, with D possibly matching TRBD1 (5 bases). Trimming cost V 5 bases and J 4 bases, with 8 bases left between them. Per germline, CDR1 SEHNR and CDR2 FQNEAQ (reference sequence). This CDR3 has 12 amino acids. Here the CDR3 reads CASSRDSYGYTF. CDR3 nucleotides: TGTGCCAGCAGCAGAGACAGCTATGGCTACACCTTC.

The chain couples TRBV7-3 to TRBJ2-1; TRBD2 agrees at 10 bases. The germline V gene encodes CDR1 SGHTA and CDR2 FQGTGA. V lost 3 bases and J lost 6; bases outside the gene matches: 8. CDR3 length equals 16 residues. Here the CDR3 DNA reads TGTGCCAGCAGCTTTACTAGCGGGGTAAACCCCAATGAGCAGTTCTTC. It yields the protein CASSFTSGVNPNEQFF.